The rows below give T cell receptor beta chains drawn from one sample of a study of T-cell reconstitution after alpha-beta-depleted transplantation in children. TCRdb called the PCR reads again in MiXCR, with one record for every CDR3 protein. The repertoire has some 150,000 distinct CDR3 sequences, 8.8% of them found once; the top ten carry about a sixth. Here the sequenced sample was PBMCs, mostly from graft donor cells, taken 180 days after TCRalphabeta/CD19-depleted stem cell transplant. The receptors derive from a female patient aged 2-10 years who had a stem cell transplant for congenital amegakaryocytic thrombocytopenia, so the T cells may come from the graft donor. CDR3s include the opening cysteine and the closing phenylalanine or tryptophan. The D gene is left open where the match is weak. Part of the rows lack a size; the others show once, few, many or a class for expanded clones.

V gene: TRBV3-1; J gene: TRBJ1-1; clone size: many; CDR3 length: 14; D gene: -; CDR3 DNA: TGTGCCAGCAGCCCAGTTCAGGGGTCGGGTGAAGCTTTCTTT; CDR3 protein: CASSPVQGSGEAFF
V gene: TRBV29-1; J gene: TRBJ2-5; clone size: -; CDR3 length: 15; D gene: TRBD1; CDR3 DNA: TGCAGCGTGGCCCGGGACAGGGGGCGCCAGGAGACCCAGTACTTC; CDR3 protein: CSVARDRGRQETQYF
V gene: TRBV20-1; J gene: TRBJ2-7; clone size: few; CDR3 length: 15; D gene: -; CDR3 DNA: TGCAGTGCCGTCGGCCCCAGGTTATCCTCCTACGAGCAGTACTTC; CDR3 protein: CSAVGPRLSSYEQYF
V gene: TRBV5-5; J gene: TRBJ2-2; clone size: many; CDR3 length: 14; D gene: TRBD1; CDR3 DNA: TGTGCCAGCAGGGACAGGGGGCTGATCGGGGAGCTGTTTTTT; CDR3 protein: CASRDRGLIGELFF
V gene: TRBV5-1; J gene: TRBJ2-7; clone size: -; CDR3 length: 13; D gene: TRBD1; CDR3 DNA: TGCGCCAGCAGGCGGACAGGCACCTACGAGCAGTACTTC; CDR3 protein: CASRRTGTYEQYF
V gene: TRBV20-1; J gene: TRBJ2-7; clone size: many; CDR3 length: 14; D gene: -; CDR3 DNA: TGCAGTGCTAGAGAGGATAGGACGACCTACGAGCAGTACTTC; CDR3 protein: CSAREDRTTYEQYF
V gene: TRBV5-1; J gene: TRBJ2-2; clone size: few; CDR3 length: 14; D gene: -; CDR3 DNA: TGCGCCAGCAGCTTGGACACCCGGACCGGGGAGCTGTTTTTT; CDR3 protein: CASSLDTRTGELFF
V gene: TRBV5-1; J gene: TRBJ2-5; clone size: many; CDR3 length: 13; D gene: -; CDR3 DNA: TGCGCCAGCAGCTTGGGATGGGAAGAGACCCAGTACTTC; CDR3 protein: CASSLGWEETQYF
V gene: TRBV29-1; J gene: TRBJ2-1; clone size: few; CDR3 length: 14; D gene: TRBD2; CDR3 DNA: TGCAGCGGGGGGGGGTCCCAGGACTTCGATGAGCAGTTCTTC; CDR3 protein: CSGGGSQDFDEQFF
V gene: TRBV5-1; J gene: TRBJ2-3; clone size: many; CDR3 length: 17; D gene: TRBD2; CDR3 DNA: TGCGCCAGCAGCCGCGGACTAGCGGGGGGCCTCACAGATACGCAGTATTTT; CDR3 protein: CASSRGLAGGLTDTQYF
V gene: TRBV4-2; J gene: TRBJ1-2; clone size: -; CDR3 length: 13; D gene: TRBD1; CDR3 DNA: TGTGCCAGCGGCACCGGACAGGACTATGGCTACACCTTC; CDR3 protein: CASGTGQDYGYTF
V gene: TRBV7-9; J gene: TRBJ2-5; clone size: many; CDR3 length: 13; D gene: -; CDR3 DNA: TGTGCCAGCACGAGAGACGCCCAAGAGACCCAGTACTTC; CDR3 protein: CASTRDAQETQYF
V gene: TRBV15; J gene: TRBJ2-5; clone size: many; CDR3 length: 14; D gene: TRBD1; CDR3 DNA: TGTGCCACCAGCAGCGGGACAGATCAAGAGACCCAGTACTTC; CDR3 protein: CATSSGTDQETQYF
V gene: TRBV5-1; J gene: TRBJ1-1; clone size: many; CDR3 length: 16; D gene: -; CDR3 DNA: TGCGCCAGCAGCTTGGATCCGCGGGGTCGGAGCACTGAAGCTTTCTTT; CDR3 protein: CASSLDPRGRSTEAFF
V gene: TRBV5-1; J gene: TRBJ2-2; clone size: many; CDR3 length: 14; D gene: -; CDR3 DNA: TGCGCCAGCAGCACCGATAGCGGTTCCGGGGAGCTGTTTTTT; CDR3 protein: CASSTDSGSGELFF
V gene: TRBV3-1; J gene: TRBJ2-1; clone size: -; CDR3 length: 18; D gene: TRBD2; CDR3 DNA: TGTGCCTGCAGCCAAGGGCAGGCGGGAGATTTCTCCTACAATGAGCAGTTCTTC; CDR3 protein: CACSQGQAGDFSYNEQFF
V gene: TRBV6-5; J gene: TRBJ2-7; clone size: many; CDR3 length: 13; D gene: -; CDR3 DNA: TGTGCCAGCAGTTACTCGAGGTACGGGAAGGAGTACTTC; CDR3 protein: CASSYSRYGKEYF
V gene: TRBV2; J gene: TRBJ2-1; clone size: many; CDR3 length: 14; D gene: -; CDR3 DNA: TGTGCCAGCAGTGAGAATGGAGGGGGAAATGAGCAGTTCTTC; CDR3 protein: CASSENGGGNEQFF
V gene: TRBV10-3; J gene: TRBJ2-6; clone size: many; CDR3 length: 18; D gene: TRBD1; CDR3 DNA: TGTGCCATCAGCTTTTCCGGGACAGGGAGCTCTGGGGCCAACGTCCTGACTTTC; CDR3 protein: CAISFSGTGSSGANVLTF
V gene: TRBV29-1; J gene: TRBJ2-1; clone size: many; CDR3 length: 14; D gene: -; CDR3 DNA: TGCAGCGTTGCTACCGGGGTTGCCTACAATGAGCAGTTCTTC; CDR3 protein: CSVATGVAYNEQFF
V gene: TRBV5-1; J gene: TRBJ1-1; clone size: many; CDR3 length: 15; D gene: TRBD1; CDR3 DNA: TGCGCCAGCAGCCGGGACAGGGGGCTGGGGACTGAAGCTTTCTTT; CDR3 protein: CASSRDRGLGTEAFF
V gene: TRBV2; J gene: TRBJ1-6; clone size: many; CDR3 length: 14; D gene: TRBD1; CDR3 DNA: TGTGCCAGCAGCGACAGGGACCTCTCTAATCTCCTCCACTTT; CDR3 protein: CASSDRDLSNLLHF
V gene: TRBV29-1; J gene: TRBJ1-2; clone size: many; CDR3 length: 12; D gene: -; CDR3 DNA: TGCAGCGTTGGTTCAGGGGCGGTTGGCTACACCTTC; CDR3 protein: CSVGSGAVGYTF
V gene: TRBV6-2/TRBV6-3; J gene: TRBJ1-1; clone size: few; CDR3 length: 15; D gene: -; CDR3 DNA: TGTGCCAGCAGACCTCCGGGACACCTGAACACTGAAGCTTTCTTT; CDR3 protein: CASRPPGHLNTEAFF
V gene: TRBV4-1; J gene: TRBJ2-3; clone size: many; CDR3 length: 17; D gene: -; CDR3 DNA: TGCGCCAGCAGCCAAATAAGAGACCGGATACTCGAAGATACGCAGTATTTT; CDR3 protein: CASSQIRDRILEDTQYF
V gene: TRBV12-3/TRBV12-4; J gene: TRBJ2-5; clone size: -; CDR3 length: 13; D gene: TRBD2; CDR3 DNA: TGTGCCAGCAGTGGGGGGGGAGGAGAGACCCAGTACTTC; CDR3 protein: CASSGGGGETQYF
V gene: TRBV6-2/TRBV6-3; J gene: TRBJ2-3; clone size: few; CDR3 length: 18; D gene: -; CDR3 DNA: TGTGCCAGCAGTTACTCGTGGGCTGACAGCCGAAAGACAGATACGCAGTATTTT; CDR3 protein: CASSYSWADSRKTDTQYF
V gene: TRBV3-1; J gene: TRBJ1-2; clone size: -; CDR3 length: 12; D gene: TRBD1; CDR3 DNA: TGTGCCAGCAGCCTCCGACAGGGTGGCTACACCTTC; CDR3 protein: CASSLRQGGYTF
V gene: TRBV19; J gene: TRBJ2-7; clone size: many; CDR3 length: 14; D gene: TRBD2; CDR3 DNA: TGTGCCAGTACGGGAACTAGCGGGAGTAGCGAGCAGTACTTC; CDR3 protein: CASTGTSGSSEQYF
V gene: TRBV27; J gene: TRBJ2-2; clone size: few; CDR3 length: 16; D gene: TRBD1; CDR3 DNA: TGTGCCAGCCTTAGAAGGGGGCGATGGAACACCGGGGAGCTGTTTTTT; CDR3 protein: CASLRRGRWNTGELFF
V gene: TRBV28; J gene: TRBJ2-7; clone size: many; CDR3 length: 13; D gene: -; CDR3 DNA: TGTGCCAGCAGTTTAGGGAGAGGGTACGAGCAGTACTTC; CDR3 protein: CASSLGRGYEQYF
V gene: TRBV3-1; J gene: TRBJ2-4; clone size: many; CDR3 length: 15; D gene: -; CDR3 DNA: TGTGCCAGCAGCCAAGTGTGGGGGTCCAAAAACATTCAGTACTTC; CDR3 protein: CASSQVWGSKNIQYF
V gene: TRBV12-3/TRBV12-4; J gene: TRBJ2-5; clone size: -; CDR3 length: 19; D gene: TRBD2; CDR3 DNA: TGTGCCATCAGTTTAGCGCGTACTAGCGGGGCGAAAGGGGCAGAGACCCAGTACTTC; CDR3 protein: CAISLARTSGAKGAETQYF
V gene: TRBV5-4; J gene: TRBJ2-1; clone size: many; CDR3 length: 13; D gene: -; CDR3 DNA: TGTGCCAGCAGCCAGATCGCCTACAATGAGCAGTTCTTC; CDR3 protein: CASSQIAYNEQFF
V gene: TRBV20-1; J gene: TRBJ2-7; clone size: few; CDR3 length: 12; D gene: TRBD2; CDR3 DNA: TGCAGTGCTAGACCAAGCGGGAGATTTGAGTACTTC; CDR3 protein: CSARPSGRFEYF
V gene: TRBV20-1; J gene: TRBJ2-7; clone size: many; CDR3 length: 14; D gene: -; CDR3 DNA: TGCAGTGCTAGAGACTACTCAATGACGTCCGAGCAGTACTTC; CDR3 protein: CSARDYSMTSEQYF
V gene: TRBV5-1; J gene: TRBJ2-3; clone size: many; CDR3 length: 13; D gene: -; CDR3 DNA: TGCGCCAGCAGCGAGCCCGGCCCAGATACGCAGTATTTT; CDR3 protein: CASSEPGPDTQYF
V gene: TRBV14; J gene: TRBJ1-2; clone size: -; CDR3 length: 13; D gene: -; CDR3 DNA: TGTGCCAGCAGCCAAGCGGCTAACTATGGCTACACCTTC; CDR3 protein: CASSQAANYGYTF
V gene: TRBV5-1; J gene: TRBJ2-5; clone size: many; CDR3 length: 13; D gene: -; CDR3 DNA: TGCGCCAGCAGCTTGGGGGCTGGGGAGACCCAGTACTTC; CDR3 protein: CASSLGAGETQYF
V gene: TRBV28; J gene: TRBJ2-2; clone size: many; CDR3 length: 16; D gene: -; CDR3 DNA: TGTGCCAGCAGTTTCCCTATGGGAGTCTACACCGGGGAGCTGTTTTTT; CDR3 protein: CASSFPMGVYTGELFF
V gene: TRBV7-2; J gene: TRBJ1-1; clone size: -; CDR3 length: 14; D gene: -; CDR3 DNA: TGTGCCAGCAGAGAGGGATGGCTGAACACTGAAGCTTTCTTT; CDR3 protein: CASREGWLNTEAFF
V gene: TRBV20-1; J gene: TRBJ1-2; clone size: few; CDR3 length: 14; D gene: TRBD1; CDR3 DNA: TGCAGTGCTAGAGCCGGACAGGAGCTCTATGGCTACACCTTC; CDR3 protein: CSARAGQELYGYTF
V gene: TRBV28; J gene: TRBJ2-1; clone size: many; CDR3 length: 12; D gene: -; CDR3 DNA: TGTGCCAGCAGTTTAATCAGTAATGAGCAGTTCTTC; CDR3 protein: CASSLISNEQFF
V gene: TRBV20-1; J gene: TRBJ2-3; clone size: many; CDR3 length: 14; D gene: TRBD2; CDR3 DNA: TGCAGTGCTATGACTAGCGACGGTCGTGGTACGCAGTATTTT; CDR3 protein: CSAMTSDGRGTQYF
V gene: TRBV29-1; J gene: TRBJ2-3; clone size: many; CDR3 length: 14; D gene: TRBD2; CDR3 DNA: TGCAGCGTTATCAGCGGGAGGGCCTCAGATACGCAGTATTTT; CDR3 protein: CSVISGRASDTQYF
V gene: TRBV29-1; J gene: TRBJ2-4; clone size: -; CDR3 length: 13; D gene: -; CDR3 DNA: TGCAGCGTTGTGTGGACAACCAAAAACATTCAGTACTTC; CDR3 protein: CSVVWTTKNIQYF
V gene: TRBV12-3/TRBV12-4; J gene: TRBJ1-5; clone size: many; CDR3 length: 15; D gene: -; CDR3 DNA: TGTGCCAGCAGTTACAGGGCAGGGTTCAATCAGCCCCAGCATTTT; CDR3 protein: CASSYRAGFNQPQHF
V gene: TRBV12-3/TRBV12-4; J gene: TRBJ2-5; clone size: few; CDR3 length: 15; D gene: TRBD1; CDR3 DNA: TGTGCCAGCAGTTTTTGGGACAGGGAACAAGAGACCCAGTACTTC; CDR3 protein: CASSFWDREQETQYF
V gene: TRBV20-1; J gene: TRBJ2-5; clone size: many; CDR3 length: 13; D gene: -; CDR3 DNA: TGCAGTGCTAGAGGACCCGAAAAAGAGACCCAGTACTTC; CDR3 protein: CSARGPEKETQYF
V gene: TRBV19; J gene: TRBJ1-3; clone size: -; CDR3 length: 13; D gene: -; CDR3 DNA: TGTGCCAGTAGTAAAAGGTCCGGAAACACCATATATTTT; CDR3 protein: CASSKRSGNTIYF
V gene: TRBV4-3; J gene: TRBJ2-1; clone size: few; CDR3 length: 15; D gene: -; CDR3 DNA: TGCGCCAGCAGCCTAGTGGGGGGAAAAGGGAATGAGCAGTTCTTC; CDR3 protein: CASSLVGGKGNEQFF
V gene: TRBV6-1; J gene: TRBJ2-5; clone size: few; CDR3 length: 16; D gene: -; CDR3 DNA: TGTGCCAGCAGCCGCACCAACAATCCTAGCGCGGAGACCCAGTACTTC; CDR3 protein: CASSRTNNPSAETQYF
V gene: TRBV5-1; J gene: TRBJ2-1; clone size: many; CDR3 length: 15; D gene: -; CDR3 DNA: TGCGCCAGCAGCCTGTGGGGCGATATGAACAATGAGCAGTTCTTC; CDR3 protein: CASSLWGDMNNEQFF
V gene: TRBV4-2; J gene: TRBJ2-1; clone size: many; CDR3 length: 15; D gene: TRBD2; CDR3 DNA: TGTGCCAGCATGGTGGCTAGCGGGAAAGATTATGAGCAGTTCTTC; CDR3 protein: CASMVASGKDYEQFF
V gene: TRBV6-5; J gene: TRBJ1-2; clone size: many; CDR3 length: 14; D gene: -; CDR3 DNA: TGTGCCAGCAGTTACGATTCTGGGAACTATGGCTACACCTTC; CDR3 protein: CASSYDSGNYGYTF